The present T cell receptor (beta chain) was sequenced within a study of graft-versus-host responses after intestinal transplantation. Profiled with immunoSEQ multiplex PCR; TCRdb holds only in-frame clones, not every one. The table has approximately 21,000 clones, about 57% seen once; the top ten hold about 0.94%. Germline V gene lookup returns CDR1 SGHRS and CDR2 YFSETQ. The CDR3 sequence is 16 residues long. Trimming took 4 bases from V and 0 from J, leaving 16 bases between them. Responders (roughly 200,000, CFSE-labeled) were co-plated with roughly 200,000 irradiated, violet-dye-labeled stimulators. Following the reaction, CD3+CD4+ and CD3+CD8+ responders that were proliferating and CFSE-low underwent sorting.

Material: alloreactive CD4+ T cells from a mixed lymphocyte reaction culture, obtained before intestinal transplant. Subset defined: CFSE-low proliferating T cells sorted from roughly 6-day pre-transplant mixed lymphocyte reaction (GvH or HvG direction). This clonotype was obtained from a human patient who received an intestinal transplant. The chain is built from TRBV5-1 and TRBJ1-1; the D is unclear. The CDR3 loop is CASSPQRVTMNTEAFF. The CDR3 region has the DNA TGCGCCAGCAGCCCCCAGAGGGTTACGATGAACACTGAAGCTTTCTTT.